This TCR beta chain derives from a study of T cells after yellow fever vaccination (dated by TCRdb to between 2018 and 2021). For the study in its entirety: The SMART-Seq v4 Ultra Low Input RNA kit was used to prepare libraries from fractions with low cell numbers. Bulk TCR alpha and beta repertoires were sequenced longitudinally to track T-cell clones before and after primary and booster YFV17D yellow fever vaccination. Two healthy male donors, one aged 18 to 30 and one aged 30 to 40 years, were included in the cohort. Blood samples were taken at several timepoints before and after primary and secondary immunization, and bulk PBMC replicates and cell subsets were isolated. What the study reported, not specific to this receptor: Only two donors were included in the study, so the extent to which the findings can be generalized is limited. Computational filtering was required because FACS-sorted repertoires could contain abundant contaminating clonotypes from the bulk population. A small share of clonotypes was detected in both CD4 and CD8 compartments, with the overlap likely arising from convergent recombination. The secondary T-cell response was weaker than the primary response but faster, peaking on day 5 instead of day 15. After the booster, most clones that had expanded after primary vaccination were detected again (around 97% of CD4 and around nine tenths of CD8), suggesting broad maintenance of memory.

TCR cDNA was synthesized by 5'RACE template switching, through which a universal primer site and unique molecular identifiers were introduced. cDNA synthesis was primed from both the TCR alpha and TCR beta constant segments. Library amplification used two PCR steps, and the second PCR step added sample barcodes and sequencing adapters. Sequencing of the libraries was done on either Illumina HiSeq 2500 (2x100 bp) or NovaSeq (2x150 bp). Per the source publication's procedure: MIGEC handled demultiplexing of reads and collapsing into UMI consensus sequences, while MiXCR performed V(D)J alignment. Vaccine-responding clonotypes were identified with edgeR using replicate PBMC samples, with FDR below 0.01 and a log2 fold change above 5 up to day 15 being required. CD4 or CD8 identity was assigned to each bulk clonotype according to whether the clonotype was present at higher abundance in the sequenced CD4 repertoire or the sequenced CD8 repertoire. TCRdb took the public reads, trimmed them with fastp at Q25, ran MiXCR for clone calling and kept in-frame beta chains. Identical CDR3 protein sequences are pooled into one entry, listed with their most common genes and DNA. The V and J calls were not made by the authors but by TCRdb's processing. Across this sample there are about 130,000 distinct CDR3 sequences, with 7.4% seen only once. The leading ten clones occupy 2% to 3% of the sample.

Inclusive of the bounding cysteine and phenylalanine, the CDR3 is 15 residues long. Only CDR3 DNA is held: 45 bases, read in frame from base 1. The germline V gene (reference sequence) yields LNHDA for CDR1 and SQIVND for CDR2. V loses 5 bases of germline sequence and J loses 3 bases, and the interval between the two ends is 13 bases. Turning to this clonotype: There is no known antigen for this receptor. Per-base quality was not reported, and no clone a single base away is much larger than it.

Sample treatment or condition, as interpreted from the label and publication: live attenuated yellow fever vaccine strain. A standard Ficoll-Paque protocol was used to isolate PBMCs from peripheral blood. Dynabeads CD4 and CD8 positive selection kits were used to isolate CD4 and CD8 T-cell fractions. TriZol was used to extract RNA from bulk PBMCs, from CD4 and CD8 fractions, and from dextramer-positive and dextramer-negative fractions. The receptor comes from a man aged 18 to 35 who received the YFV17D yellow fever vaccine. The chain is assembled from TRBV19 and TRBJ2-2; the D segment cannot be called with confidence. The source material was CD4+ T cells sorted from PBMCs, sampled less than 11 days after the first yellow fever vaccination. The CDR3 here reads CASSARSVDTGELFF. The DNA sequence follows: TGTGCCAGTAGTGCGCGGTCGGTCGACACCGGGGAGCTGTTTTTT.